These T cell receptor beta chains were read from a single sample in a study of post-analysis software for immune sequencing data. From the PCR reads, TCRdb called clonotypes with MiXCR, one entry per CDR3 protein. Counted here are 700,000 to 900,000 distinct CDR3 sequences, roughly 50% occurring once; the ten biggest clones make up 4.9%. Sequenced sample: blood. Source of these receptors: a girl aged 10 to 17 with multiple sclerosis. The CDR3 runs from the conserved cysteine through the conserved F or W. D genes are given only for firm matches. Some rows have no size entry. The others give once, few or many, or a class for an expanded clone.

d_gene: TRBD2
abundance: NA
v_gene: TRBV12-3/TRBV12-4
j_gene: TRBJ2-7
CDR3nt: TGTGCCAGCAGGAGGGACTACCCTGCCGAGCAGTACTTC
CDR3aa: CASRRDYPAEQYF

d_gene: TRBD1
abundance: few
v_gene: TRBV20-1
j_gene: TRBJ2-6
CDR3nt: TGCAGTGCAAGACAGGGTTCTGATGGGGCCAACGTCCTGACTTTC
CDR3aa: CSARQGSDGANVLTF

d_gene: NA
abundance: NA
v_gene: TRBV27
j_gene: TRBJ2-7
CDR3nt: TGTGCCAGCAGTTTATCGGTGGAATACGAGCAGTACTTC
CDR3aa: CASSLSVEYEQYF

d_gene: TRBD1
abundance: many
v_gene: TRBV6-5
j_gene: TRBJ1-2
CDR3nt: TGTGCCAGCAGTCGGGACAGGGACTATGGCTACACCTTC
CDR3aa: CASSRDRDYGYTF

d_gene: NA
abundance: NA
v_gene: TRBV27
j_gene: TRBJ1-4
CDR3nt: TGTGCCAGCAGTTTAGACGGGCTCAAACTGTTTTTT
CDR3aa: CASSLDGLKLFF

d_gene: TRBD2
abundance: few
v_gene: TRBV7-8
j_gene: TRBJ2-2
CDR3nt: TGTGCCAGCAGCCCCCCACTAGCGGGGGGCACCGGGGAGCTGTTTTTT
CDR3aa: CASSPPLAGGTGELFF

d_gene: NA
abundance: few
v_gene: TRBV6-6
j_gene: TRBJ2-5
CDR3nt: TGTGCCAGCAGGGCCGTCGGGGGCAGGGAAGAGACCCAGTACTTC
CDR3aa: CASRAVGGREETQYF

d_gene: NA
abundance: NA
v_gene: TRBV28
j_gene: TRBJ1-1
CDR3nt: TGTGCCAGCTACATTCCGGGATACACTGAAGCTTTCTTT
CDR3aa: CASYIPGYTEAFF

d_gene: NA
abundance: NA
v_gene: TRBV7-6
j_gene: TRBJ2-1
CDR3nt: TGTGCCAGCAGCTCCGAAAGCTTCAATGAGCAGTTCTTC
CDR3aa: CASSSESFNEQFF

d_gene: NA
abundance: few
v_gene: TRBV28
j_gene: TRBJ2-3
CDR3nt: TGTGCCAGCAGTTCCTACGCATTGTCGGGAGCAATAGATACGCAGTATTTT
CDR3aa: CASSSYALSGAIDTQYF

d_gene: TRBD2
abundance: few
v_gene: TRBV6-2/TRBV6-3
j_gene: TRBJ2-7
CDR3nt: TGTGCCAGCAGCCACTCGTCCCTCCGCGGGAGATTTTACGAGCAGTACTTC
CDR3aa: CASSHSSLRGRFYEQYF

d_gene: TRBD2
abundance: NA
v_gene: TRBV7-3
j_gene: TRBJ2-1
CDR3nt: TGTGCCAGCAGCTCGAGAGGGGTAGCGGGAGCGGTTGGTGAGCAGTTCTTC
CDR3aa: CASSSRGVAGAVGEQFF

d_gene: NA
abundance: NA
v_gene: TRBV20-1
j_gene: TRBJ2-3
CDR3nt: TGCAGTGCTAGACCTCTCGGTGGGTCCTTCACAGATACGCAGTATTTT
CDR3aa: CSARPLGGSFTDTQYF

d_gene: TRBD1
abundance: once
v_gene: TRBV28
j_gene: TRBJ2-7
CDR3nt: TGTGCCAGCAGTTCGGGACAGGGGTATTCCTACGAGCAGTACTTC
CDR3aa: CASSSGQGYSYEQYF

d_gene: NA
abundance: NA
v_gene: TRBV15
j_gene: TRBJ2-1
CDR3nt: TGTGCCACCAGCAGAGGAAGACTCAATGAGCAGTTCTTC
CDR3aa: CATSRGRLNEQFF

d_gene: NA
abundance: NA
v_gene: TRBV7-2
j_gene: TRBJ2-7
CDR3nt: TGTGCCAGCAGCTTAGCGGGAGCCTCTACCTACGAGCAGTACTTC
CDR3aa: CASSLAGASTYEQYF

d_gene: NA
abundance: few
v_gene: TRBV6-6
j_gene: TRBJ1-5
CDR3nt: TGTGCCAGCAGTTACTCGGGCAGGGAGGGGGGTCAGCCCCAGCATTTT
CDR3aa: CASSYSGREGGQPQHF

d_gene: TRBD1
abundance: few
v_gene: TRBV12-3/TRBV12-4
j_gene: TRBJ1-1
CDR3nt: TGTGCCAGCATCGACAGGGGTAAGAACACTGAAGCTTTCTTT
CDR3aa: CASIDRGKNTEAFF

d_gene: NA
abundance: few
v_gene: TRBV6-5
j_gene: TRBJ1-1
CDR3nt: TGTGCCAGCAGTTACTCGGGACTTTTGAACACTGAAGCTTTCTTT
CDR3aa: CASSYSGLLNTEAFF

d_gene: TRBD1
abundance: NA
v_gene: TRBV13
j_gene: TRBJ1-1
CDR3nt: TGTGCCAGCAGCTTAGTCGGGACAGAGAACACTGAAGCTTTCTTT
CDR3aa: CASSLVGTENTEAFF

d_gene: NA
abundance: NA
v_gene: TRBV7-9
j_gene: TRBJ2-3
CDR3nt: TGTGCCAGCAGCTTGAGAGAGGGGACGCAGTATTTT
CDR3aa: CASSLREGTQYF

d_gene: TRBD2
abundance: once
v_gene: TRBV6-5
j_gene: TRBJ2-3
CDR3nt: TGTGCCAGCACTCCGGGACTAGCGGCAACAGATACGCAGTATTTT
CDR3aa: CASTPGLAATDTQYF

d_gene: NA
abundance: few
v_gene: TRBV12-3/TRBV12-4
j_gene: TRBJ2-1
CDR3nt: TGTGCCAGCAGTTTAGGGTCGGAACTCAATGAGCAGTTCTTC
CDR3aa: CASSLGSELNEQFF

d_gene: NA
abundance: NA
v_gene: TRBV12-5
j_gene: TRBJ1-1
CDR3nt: TGTGCTAGTGGTTTGTTGATGGTTGACACTGAAGCTTTCTTT
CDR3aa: CASGLLMVDTEAFF

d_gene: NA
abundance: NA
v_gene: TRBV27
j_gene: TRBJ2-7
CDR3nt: TGTGCCAGCAGTTCTATCGATGGGGTCTCCTACGAGCAGTACTTC
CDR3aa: CASSSIDGVSYEQYF

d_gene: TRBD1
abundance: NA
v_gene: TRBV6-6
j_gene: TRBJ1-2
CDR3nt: TGTGCCAGCAGAGCCCCAGACAAACAGGGGGGGTATGGCCACACCTTC
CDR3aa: CASRAPDKQGGYGHTF

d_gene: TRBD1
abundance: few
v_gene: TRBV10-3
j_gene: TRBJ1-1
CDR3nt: TGTGCCATCAGGGCAGGGGGGAACACTGAAGCTTTCTTT
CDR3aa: CAIRAGGNTEAFF

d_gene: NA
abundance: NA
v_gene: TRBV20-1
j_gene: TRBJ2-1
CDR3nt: TGCAGTGCCAACGCTGCCCAGGGACTCTCCTACAATGAGCAGTTCTTC
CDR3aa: CSANAAQGLSYNEQFF

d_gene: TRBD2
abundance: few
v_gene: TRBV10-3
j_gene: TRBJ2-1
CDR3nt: TGTGCCATCACTCGAACGGGGGAGGGCGATGAGCAGTTCTTC
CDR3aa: CAITRTGEGDEQFF

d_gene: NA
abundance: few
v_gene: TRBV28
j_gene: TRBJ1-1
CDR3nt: TGTGCCAGCAGTCTCCCGGGAGGGAGGCAGGTTGAAGCTTTCTTT
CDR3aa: CASSLPGGRQVEAFF

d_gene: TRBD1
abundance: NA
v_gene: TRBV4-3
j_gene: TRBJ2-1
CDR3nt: TGCGCCAGCAGCCAAGATCTTCTGGGACAGTTCTACAATGAGCAGTTCTTC
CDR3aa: CASSQDLLGQFYNEQFF

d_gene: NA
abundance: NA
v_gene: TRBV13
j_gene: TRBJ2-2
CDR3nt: TGTGCCAGCAGCTTAACTGGAAGGAGTTTCGCCAGGGAAGGCACCGGGGAGCTGTTTTTT
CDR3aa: CASSLTGRSFAREGTGELFF

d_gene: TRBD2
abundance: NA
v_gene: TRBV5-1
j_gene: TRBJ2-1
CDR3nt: TGCGCCAGCAGAGAGCGGGAGCGCAATGAGCAGTTCTTC
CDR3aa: CASRERERNEQFF

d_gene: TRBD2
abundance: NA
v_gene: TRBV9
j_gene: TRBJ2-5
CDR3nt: TGTGCCGGCAGCGTAGGGGGGACTAGCGGGGAGACCCAGTACTTC
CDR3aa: CAGSVGGTSGETQYF

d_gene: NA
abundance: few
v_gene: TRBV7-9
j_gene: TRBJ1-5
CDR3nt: TGTGCCAGCAGCTTGTCGCAGAATGGGCAGCCCCAGCATTTT
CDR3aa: CASSLSQNGQPQHF

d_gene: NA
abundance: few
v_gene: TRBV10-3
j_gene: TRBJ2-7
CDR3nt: TGTGCCATCAGTGGGACGGGAATCTACGAGCAGTACTTC
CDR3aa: CAISGTGIYEQYF

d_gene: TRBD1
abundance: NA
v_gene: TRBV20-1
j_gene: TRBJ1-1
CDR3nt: TGCAGTGCTAAGGACAGGGGGCAGACTGAAGCTTTCTTT
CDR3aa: CSAKDRGQTEAFF

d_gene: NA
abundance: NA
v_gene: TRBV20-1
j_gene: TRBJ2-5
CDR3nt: TGCAGTGCAAGACCCATGTACCAAGAGACCCAGTACTTC
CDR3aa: CSARPMYQETQYF

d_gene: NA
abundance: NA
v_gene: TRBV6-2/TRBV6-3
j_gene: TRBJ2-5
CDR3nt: TGTGCCAGCAGCCCCCTCAGTCGAATCGGGGAGACCCAGTACTTC
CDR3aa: CASSPLSRIGETQYF

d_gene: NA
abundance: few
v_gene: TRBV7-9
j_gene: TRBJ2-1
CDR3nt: TGTGCCAGCAGCTGGATCAATTCCAATGAGCAGTTCTTC
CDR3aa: CASSWINSNEQFF

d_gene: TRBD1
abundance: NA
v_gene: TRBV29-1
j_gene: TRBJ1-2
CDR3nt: TGCAGCGTTGGGGGGACAGGCCCTAACTATGGCTACACCTTC
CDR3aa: CSVGGTGPNYGYTF

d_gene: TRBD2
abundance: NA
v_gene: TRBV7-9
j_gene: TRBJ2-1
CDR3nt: TGTGCCAGCAGCTTAAAGGGATTAGGACTAGCCTATGAGCAGTTCTTC
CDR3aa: CASSLKGLGLAYEQFF

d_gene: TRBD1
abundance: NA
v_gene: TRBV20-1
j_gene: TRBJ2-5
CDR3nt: TGCAGTGCCGCTGGGACAGACCAAGAGACCCAGTACTTC
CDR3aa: CSAAGTDQETQYF

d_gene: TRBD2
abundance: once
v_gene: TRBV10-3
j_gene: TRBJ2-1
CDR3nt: TGTGCCATCAGTGAATCGGGGGGGGCCTACAATGTGCAGTTCTTC
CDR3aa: CAISESGGAYNVQFF